The clone carrying this T cell receptor (beta chain) has just a few counts. Its target is not known. All patients picked for sequencing had shown, by flow cytometry, an expansion of CD8+CD57+ cells. J lost 8 bases, V lost 6 bases, and 6 bases had no gene match. This CDR3 has 15 amino acids. The V gene's germline CDR1 is MGHDK and CDR2 SYGVNS. These data are taken from a study of CD8+CD57+ T cells in acquired aplastic anemia. Findings and limits, study-wide: It was found that more than 25 CD8+ CDR3 sequences were shared between patients and controls.

Using genomic DNA as the template, TCR beta VDJ and CDR3 profiling was carried out. TCRdb used MiXCR to reprocess the reads, holding one entry per CDR3 protein. The sample holds under 200,000 distinct CDR3 sequences, more than 40% seen once. The sample taken for sequencing was sorted CD4+, CD8+, or CD8+CD57+ T cells (not recorded which) from PBMCs. The receptor was derived from a human donor with aplastic anemia. The chain recombines TRBV25-1 with TRBJ1-6; 11 bases match TRBD1. The CDR3 loop is CASSPAGQGDSPLHF. The CDR3 coding sequence is TGTGCCAGCAGCCCTGCGGGACAGGGGGATTCACCCCTCCACTTT.